The text below deals with one T cell receptor beta chain. What it binds is unknown. The record originates from a study of radiotherapy plus CTLA-4 blockade in lung cancer. On the study more broadly: Overall, around 19% of patients showed an objective response, while over 30% attained disease control. Whole-study results and caveats: With interferon-beta, early dynamics of blood T cell clones were reported to best predict response. Following radiotherapy plus ipilimumab, tumor-derived TCR clones expanded in the blood.

V lost 4 bases and J lost 6; bases outside the gene matches: 8. The CDR3 totals 15 residues. Germline V gene data show CDR1 as KGHSH and CDR2 as LQKENI. Data came from immunoSEQ multiplex PCR; TCRdb stores just in-frame clones and leaves some out. The table shows under 35,000 clones, with 60% to 75% occurring only once. This receptor was taken from a human donor with non-small cell lung cancer whose response to radiotherapy plus ipilimumab could not be evaluated. The chain has TRBV18 and TRBJ2-3, with 9 bases matching TRBD1. Here the sequenced sample was peripheral blood, taken from a patient treated with radiotherapy plus ipilimumab. The CDR3 reads CASSQGQGRFDTQYF. CDR3 coding DNA: TGTGCCAGCTCACAGGGACAGGGAAGGTTTGATACGCAGTATTTT.